This TCR beta chain was identified during a study of T-cell memory formation after mild COVID-19. Study details: Most TCR clusters belonged to a single donor.

This clonotype was recorded a few times. Antigen: not known. Employing constant-segment primers, 5'RACE generated TCR alpha and TCR beta cDNA libraries bearing sample barcodes and UMIs. From the 5' RACE reads, TCRdb called clonotypes with MiXCR, one entry per CDR3 protein. The sample contains roughly 220,000 distinct CDR3 sequences, 7.5% to 10% of which appear only once. Study-level findings and limits: For second-wave clones that peaked at day 37, SARS-CoV-2 specificity went unverified. Day 15 to 85 contracting clones showed balanced CD4/CD8; day 15 to 37 expanders favored CD4+.

Sequences were obtained from PBMCs or a T cell subset sorted from them (not recorded which). The sequence derives from a man in his late teens or twenties who had mild COVID-19 (a few samples of this study predate the infection). Cell type and time point are not known.

The DNA for the CDR3 is TGTGCCAGCAGCTTCAAACCCCGGACCGACAGTTCAGATACGCAGTATTTT. The encoded protein is CASSFKPRTDSSDTQYF. J is TRBJ2-3 and V is TRBV7-6; D may be TRBD1 (5 bases). Trimming pared 3 bases from V and 4 bases from J, leaving 20 bases between. Looked up from germline, CDR1 is SGHVS and CDR2 is FNYEAQ. The CDR3 is made up of 17 amino acids.